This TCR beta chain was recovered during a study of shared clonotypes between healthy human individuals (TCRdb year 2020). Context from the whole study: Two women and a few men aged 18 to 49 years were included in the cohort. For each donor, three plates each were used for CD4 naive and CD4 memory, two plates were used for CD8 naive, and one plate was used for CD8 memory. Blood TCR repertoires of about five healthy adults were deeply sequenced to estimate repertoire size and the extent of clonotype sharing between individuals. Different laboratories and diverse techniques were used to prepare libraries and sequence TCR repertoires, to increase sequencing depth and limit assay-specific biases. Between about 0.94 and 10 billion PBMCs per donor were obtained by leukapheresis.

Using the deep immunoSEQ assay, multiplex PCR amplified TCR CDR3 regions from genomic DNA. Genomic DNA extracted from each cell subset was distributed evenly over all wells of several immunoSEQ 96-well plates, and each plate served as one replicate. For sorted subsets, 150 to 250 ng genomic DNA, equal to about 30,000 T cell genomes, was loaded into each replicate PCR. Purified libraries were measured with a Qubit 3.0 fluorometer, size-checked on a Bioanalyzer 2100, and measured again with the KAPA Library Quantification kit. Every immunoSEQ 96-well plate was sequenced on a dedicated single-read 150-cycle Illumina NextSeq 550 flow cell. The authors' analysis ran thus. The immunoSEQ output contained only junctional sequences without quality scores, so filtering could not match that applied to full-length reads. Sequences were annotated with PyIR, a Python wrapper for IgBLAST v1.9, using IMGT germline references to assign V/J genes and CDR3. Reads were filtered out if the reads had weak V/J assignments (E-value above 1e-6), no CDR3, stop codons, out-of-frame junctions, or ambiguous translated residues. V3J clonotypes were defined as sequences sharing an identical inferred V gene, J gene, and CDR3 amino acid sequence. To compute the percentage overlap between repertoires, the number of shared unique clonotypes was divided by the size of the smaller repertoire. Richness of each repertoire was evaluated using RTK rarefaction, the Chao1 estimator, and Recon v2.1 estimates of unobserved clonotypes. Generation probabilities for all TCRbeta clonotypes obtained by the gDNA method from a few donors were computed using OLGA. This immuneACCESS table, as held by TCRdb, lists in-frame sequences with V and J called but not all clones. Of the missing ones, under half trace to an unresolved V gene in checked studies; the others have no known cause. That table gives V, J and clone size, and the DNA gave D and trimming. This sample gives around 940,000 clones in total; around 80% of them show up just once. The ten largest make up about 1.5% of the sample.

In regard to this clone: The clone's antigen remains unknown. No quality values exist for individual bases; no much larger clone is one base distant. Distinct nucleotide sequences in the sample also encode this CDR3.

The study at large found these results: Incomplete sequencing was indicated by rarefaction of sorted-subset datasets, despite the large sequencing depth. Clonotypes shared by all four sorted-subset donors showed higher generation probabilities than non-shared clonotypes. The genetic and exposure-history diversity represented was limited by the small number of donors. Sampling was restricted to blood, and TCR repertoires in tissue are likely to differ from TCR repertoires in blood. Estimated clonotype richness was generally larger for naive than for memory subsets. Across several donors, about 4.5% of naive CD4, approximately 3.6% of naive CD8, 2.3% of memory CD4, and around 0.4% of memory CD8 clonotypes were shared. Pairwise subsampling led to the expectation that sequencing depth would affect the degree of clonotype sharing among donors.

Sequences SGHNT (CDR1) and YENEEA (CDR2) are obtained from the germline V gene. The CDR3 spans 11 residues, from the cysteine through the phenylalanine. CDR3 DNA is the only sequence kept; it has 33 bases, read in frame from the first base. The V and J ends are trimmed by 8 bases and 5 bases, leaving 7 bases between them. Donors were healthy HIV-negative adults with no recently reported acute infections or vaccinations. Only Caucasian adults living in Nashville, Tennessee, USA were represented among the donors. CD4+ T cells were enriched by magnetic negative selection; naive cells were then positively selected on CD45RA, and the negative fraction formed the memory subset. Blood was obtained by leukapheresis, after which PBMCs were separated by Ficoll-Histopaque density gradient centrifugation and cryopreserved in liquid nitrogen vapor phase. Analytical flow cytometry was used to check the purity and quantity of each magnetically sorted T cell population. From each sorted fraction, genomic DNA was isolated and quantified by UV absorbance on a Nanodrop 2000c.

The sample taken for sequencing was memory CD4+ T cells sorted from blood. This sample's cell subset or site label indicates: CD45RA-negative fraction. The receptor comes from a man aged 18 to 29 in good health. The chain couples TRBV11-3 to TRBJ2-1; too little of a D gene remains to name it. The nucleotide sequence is TGTGCCAGCTCCTTAGACAATGAGCAGTTCTTC. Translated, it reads CASSLDNEQFF.